The subject of this entry is one T cell receptor beta chain. No antigen is known for it. Germline CDR1 and CDR2: MDHEN and SYDVKM. Trimming cost V 6 bases and J 4 bases, with 16 bases left between them. CDR3 length: 16 amino acids. What was sequenced were expressed TCRB transcripts, since all of the isolated RNA had been reverse transcribed. Sequencing used immunoSEQ multiplex PCR; TCRdb keeps in-frame clones, though not all of them. The sample holds hundreds of thousands of clones; roughly 12% are singletons and the top ten take about 0.017%. This sample stems from a study of beta chain features in type 1 diabetes. Study outcomes and limitations: Shorter templates might be favored by PCR, equally in patients and controls. The influence of HLA type on TCRB rearrangement stayed undetermined.

Sampling consisted of one heparinised blood draw per donor, averaging around 100 mL. Isolation of CD4+ naive, central memory, regulatory and stem cell-like memory cells was achieved by sorting via CD45RO/CCR7/CD25/CD127/CD95/CD27. This rearrangement joins TRBV28 to TRBJ2-6; maybe TRBD1 (6 bases). The clonotype was recovered from a man aged 18 to 30 in good health. The sequencing sample was made of naive CD4+ T cells from blood. Here the CDR3 reads CASRGTGSPGANVLTF. The CDR3, as DNA: TGTGCCAGCAGGGGCACAGGGTCCCCCGGGGCCAACGTCCTGACTTTC.